These 18 T cell receptor beta chains came from one sample sequenced in a study of blood T cell repertoires in COVID-19. Here immunoSEQ multiplex PCR was the method, and the copy in TCRdb shows in-frame clones only, minus some. The table records approximately 260,000 clones, 87% of them present only once. Material for sequencing was PBMCs or T cells enriched from blood (not recorded which). The receptor source for this set is a young woman with acute COVID-19.

The rearrangement links TRBV6-1 to TRBJ2-7; 11 positions agree with TRBD1. V shed 3 bases, J shed 5 bases, and the junction held 9 bases outside the gene matches. Germline V lookup: CDR1 MNHNS, CDR2 SASEGT. This CDR3 has 16 amino acids. The CDR3 region has the DNA TGTGCCAGCAGTGAGACGTTAGGGGACAGGGGGGACGAGCAGTACTTC. It encodes CASSETLGDRGDEQYF.

This chain uses TRBV28 with TRBJ2-2, with TRBD2 identical over 12 bases. The J segment lost 2 bases and the V segment lost 5 bases, leaving 6 bases of the junction unmatched. This CDR3 spans 17 amino acids. CDR1 is MDHEN, CDR2 SYDVKM, per germline. The CDR3, as DNA: TGTGCCAGCAGTCTGACTAGCGGGGGCCCAAACACCGGGGAGCTGTTTTTT. This encodes CASSLTSGGPNTGELFF.

This clone was counted a few times. The chain combines TRBV19 with TRBJ1-2; D is uncertain. V lost 5 bases to trimming and J lost 8 bases, with 27 bases between them. The CDR3 totals 17 residues. Per the germline V gene, CDR1 is LNHDA and CDR2 is SQIVND (reference sequence). CDR3 region: CASSLAGEGSVVGGYTF. Written as DNA, the CDR3 is TGTGCCAGTAGTCTCGCAGGAGAGGGATCCGTGGTCGGGGGCTACACCTTC.

This clone showed up just once. The CDR3 nucleotides are TGTGCCAGCAGCTTATCGTCTCAGGGAAATACCCTCCACTTT. Encoded protein: CASSLSSQGNTLHF. The chain has TRBV7-9 and TRBJ1-6; D possibly corresponds to TRBD1 (5 bases). Germline V gene sequence: CDR1 SEHNR, CDR2 FQNEAQ (reference sequence). The CDR3 is 14 residues long. V was shortened by 2 bases and J by 14 bases, with 16 bases between the two germline ends.

The chain combines TRBV30 with TRBJ1-2; no definite D call. V lost 2 bases, J lost 3 bases, and 16 bases lay in between. The V gene's germline CDR1 is GTSNPN and CDR2 SVGIG (reference sequence). There are 15 residues in the CDR3. The CDR3 loop reads CAWSPGSQRDYGYTF. For the CDR3, the DNA is TGTGCCTGGAGTCCCGGCTCTCAGCGGGACTATGGCTACACCTTC.

This clone was detected only once. The V call is TRBV19, the J call TRBJ1-3; tentatively, D is TRBD1 (6 bases). V gave up 10 bases and J gave up 4 bases, with 8 bases separating them. The germline CDR1 and CDR2 sequences are LNHDA and SQIVND (reference sequence). The length of the CDR3 is 11 residues. CDR3 sequence: CATTGGNTIYF. CDR3 bases: TGTGCCACCACAGGGGGAAACACCATATATTTT.

CDR3 residues: CASRDRDYQPQHF. The CDR3, as DNA: TGTGCCAGTAGGGACAGGGACTATCAGCCCCAGCATTTT. V is TRBV19 and J is TRBJ1-5; 8 bases line up with TRBD1. CDR1 and CDR2 (germline): LNHDA, SQIVND (reference sequence). The ends lost 6 bases at V and 5 bases at J; junction bases unmatched: 3. The CDR3 is made up of 13 amino acids.

The chain combines TRBV12-3 or TRBV12-4 with TRBJ2-2; the D is unclear. V lost 7 bases and J 4 bases, leaving 7 bases between the germline ends. CDR3 length: 12 amino acids. CDR3 in amino acids: CASKHRTGELFF. As DNA, the CDR3 is TGTGCCAGCAAGCACCGCACCGGGGAGCTGTTTTTT.

The genes are TRBV14 and TRBJ2-7, with 7 positions matching TRBD1. Unmatched junction bases numbered 7, after V lost 1 base and J lost 1 base. The V gene's germline CDR1 is SGHDN and CDR2 FVKESK. This CDR3 spans 16 amino acids. The CDR3 nucleotides read TGTGCCAGCAGCCAAGCTCGGACAGGCCGATCCTACGAGCAGTACTTC. Amino acids: CASSQARTGRSYEQYF.

The CDR3 is CASFDRASGSYNEQFF. In nucleotides, the CDR3 is TGTGCCAGCTTCGACAGGGCGAGTGGCTCCTACAATGAGCAGTTCTTC. The rearrangement links TRBV7-9 to TRBJ2-1, with TRBD1 matching 7 bases. The germline V gene encodes CDR1 SEHNR and CDR2 FQNEAQ (reference sequence). The CDR3 consists of 16 residues. V lost 8 bases to trimming and J lost 0 bases; unmatched junction nucleotides: 10.

This chain's CDR3 is CATGGTGHTGELFF. DNA of the CDR3: TGTGCCACGGGGGGGACAGGGCACACCGGGGAGCTGTTTTTT. This chain uses TRBV5-6 with TRBJ2-2; a possible D gene is TRBD1 (9 bases). The ends were cut back, 9 bases at V and 3 bases at J, with 15 bases in the middle. Germline values: CDR1 SGHDT, CDR2 YYEEEE. The CDR3 loop spans 14 amino acids.

The chain uses TRBV28 and TRBJ2-1; 10 bases match TRBD2. Germline loops: CDR1 MDHEN, CDR2 SYDVKM. CDR3 length: 19 residues. After removal of 1 base from V and 0 bases from J, the junction contained 9 bases not matched to a gene. CDR3 region: CASSLYWPSGGSSYNEQFF. CDR3 DNA sequence: TGTGCCAGCAGTTTATATTGGCCTAGCGGGGGTAGCTCCTACAATGAGCAGTTCTTC.

This chain joins TRBV27 and TRBJ2-7; 11 nucleotides agree with TRBD1. Trimming removed 1 base from V and 3 bases from J; junction bases left unmatched: 5. CDR1 MNHEY and CDR2 SMNVEV come from the germline V gene (reference sequence). The CDR3 spans 16 residues. This CDR3 reads CASSLWLGQGVYEQYF. CDR3 coding DNA: TGTGCCAGCAGTTTATGGTTGGGACAGGGGGTCTACGAGCAGTACTTC.

The chain is built from TRBV18 and TRBJ2-1; tentatively, D is TRBD1 (5 bases). V gave up 1 base and J gave up 4 bases, with 8 bases separating them. CDR3 size: 14 residues. Per germline, CDR1 KGHSH and CDR2 LQKENI. The DNA of the CDR3 is TGTGCCAGCTCACCACGGTCAGGGTACAATGAGCAGTTCTTC. It encodes CASSPRSGYNEQFF.

J is TRBJ2-7 and V is TRBV19, with TRBD1 identical over 10 bases. The germline CDR1 and CDR2 sequences are LNHDA and SQIVND (reference sequence). The J segment lost 1 base and the V segment lost 5 bases, leaving 5 bases of the junction unmatched. The CDR3 is 15 residues long. CDR3 sequence reads: CASSPGTGVSYEQYF. The DNA of the CDR3 is TGTGCCAGTAGTCCCGGGACAGGGGTTTCCTACGAGCAGTACTTC.

The CDR3 here is CASRPGGRGYGYTF. CDR3 bases: TGTGCCAGCAGGCCAGGGGGCAGAGGCTATGGCTACACCTTC. The rearrangement uses TRBV27 and TRBJ1-2, with 8 bases aligning to TRBD1. The V segment lost 6 bases and the J segment 4 bases; nucleotides outside the gene matches: 7. The CDR3 consists of 14 residues. Germline V gene sequence: CDR1 MNHEY, CDR2 SMNVEV (reference sequence).

The rearrangement uses TRBV6-1 and TRBJ2-2, with TRBD2 matching 8 bases. The CDR3 runs 15 residues. Germline trimming cut 1 base from V and 7 bases from J; bases unmatched to any gene: 5. CDR1 is MNHNS and CDR2 is SASEGT in the germline V gene. Here the CDR3 reads CASSEGLAGVGELFF. CDR3 DNA sequence: TGTGCCAGCAGTGAAGGGCTAGCGGGCGTCGGGGAGCTGTTTTTT.

The chain combines TRBV4-2 with TRBJ2-2, with D possibly matching TRBD1 (6 bases). Germline CDR1 LGHNA, CDR2 YNFKEQ. The CDR3 contains 16 residues. The ends were cut back, 0 bases at V and 5 bases at J, with 13 bases in the middle. Here the CDR3 reads CASSQDRGIGTGELFF. As DNA, the CDR3 is TGTGCCAGCAGCCAAGATAGGGGGATCGGGACCGGGGAGCTGTTTTTT.